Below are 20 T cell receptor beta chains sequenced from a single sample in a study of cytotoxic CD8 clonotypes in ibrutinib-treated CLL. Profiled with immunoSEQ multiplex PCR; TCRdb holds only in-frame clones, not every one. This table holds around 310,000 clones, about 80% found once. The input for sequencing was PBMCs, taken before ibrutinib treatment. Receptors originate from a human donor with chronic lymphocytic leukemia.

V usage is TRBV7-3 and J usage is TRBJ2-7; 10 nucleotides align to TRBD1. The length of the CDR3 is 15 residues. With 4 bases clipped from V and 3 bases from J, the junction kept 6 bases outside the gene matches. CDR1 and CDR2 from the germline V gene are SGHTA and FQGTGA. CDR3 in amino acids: CASSYGTGELYEQYF. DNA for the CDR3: TGTGCCAGCAGCTACGGGACAGGGGAGCTCTACGAGCAGTACTTC.

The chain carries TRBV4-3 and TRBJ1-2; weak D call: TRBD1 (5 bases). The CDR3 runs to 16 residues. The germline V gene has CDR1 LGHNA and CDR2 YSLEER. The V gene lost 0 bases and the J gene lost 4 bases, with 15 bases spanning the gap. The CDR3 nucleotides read TGCGCCAGCAGCCAAGATTTTCCAGGGACCCTCTATGGCTACACCTTC. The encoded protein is CASSQDFPGTLYGYTF.

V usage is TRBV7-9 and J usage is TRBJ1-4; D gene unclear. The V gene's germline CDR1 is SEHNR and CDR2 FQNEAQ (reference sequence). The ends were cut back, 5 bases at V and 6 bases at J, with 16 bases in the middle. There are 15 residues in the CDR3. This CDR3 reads CASSPSGGGYEKLFF. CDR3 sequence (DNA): TGTGCCAGCAGCCCCTCGGGAGGCGGCTATGAAAAACTGTTTTTT.

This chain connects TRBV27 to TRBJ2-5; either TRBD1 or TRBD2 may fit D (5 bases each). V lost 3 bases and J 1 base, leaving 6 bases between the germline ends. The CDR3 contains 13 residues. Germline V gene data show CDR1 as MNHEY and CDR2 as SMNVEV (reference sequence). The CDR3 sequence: CASSFGTQETQYF. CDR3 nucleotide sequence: TGTGCCAGCAGTTTCGGGACCCAAGAGACCCAGTACTTC.

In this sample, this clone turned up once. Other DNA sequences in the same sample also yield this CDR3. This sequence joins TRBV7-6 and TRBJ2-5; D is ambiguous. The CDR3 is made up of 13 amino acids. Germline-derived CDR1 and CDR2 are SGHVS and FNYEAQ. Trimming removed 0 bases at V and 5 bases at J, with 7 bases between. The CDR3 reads CASSLALSETQYF. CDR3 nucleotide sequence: TGTGCCAGCAGCTTAGCTCTGTCGGAGACCCAGTACTTC.

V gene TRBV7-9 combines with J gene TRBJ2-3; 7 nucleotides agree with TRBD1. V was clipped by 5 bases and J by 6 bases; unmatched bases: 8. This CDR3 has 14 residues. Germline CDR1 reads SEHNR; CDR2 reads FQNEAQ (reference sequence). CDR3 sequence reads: CASSGDRDWDTQYF. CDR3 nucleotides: TGTGCCAGCAGCGGGGACAGAGATTGGGATACGCAGTATTTT.

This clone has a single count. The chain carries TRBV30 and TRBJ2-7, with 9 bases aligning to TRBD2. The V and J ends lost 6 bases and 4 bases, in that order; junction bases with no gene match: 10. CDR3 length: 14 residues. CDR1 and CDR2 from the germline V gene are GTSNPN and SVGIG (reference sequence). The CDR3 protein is CACSRGRAEYEQYF. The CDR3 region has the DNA TGTGCCTGTTCCCGCGGGAGGGCCGAGTACGAGCAGTACTTC. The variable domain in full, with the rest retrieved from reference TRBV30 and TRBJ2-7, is SQTIHQWPATLVQPVGSPLSLECTVEGTSNPNLYWYRQAAGRGLQLLFYSVGIGQISSEVPQNLSASRPQDRQFILSSKKLLLSDSGFYLCACSRGRAEYEQYFGPGTRLTVT.

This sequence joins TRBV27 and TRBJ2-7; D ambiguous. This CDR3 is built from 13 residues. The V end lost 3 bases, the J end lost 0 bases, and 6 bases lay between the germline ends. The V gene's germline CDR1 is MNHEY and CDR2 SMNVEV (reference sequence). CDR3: CASSLRYSYEQYF. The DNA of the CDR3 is TGTGCCAGCAGTTTGAGGTACTCCTACGAGCAGTACTTC.

The CDR3 coding sequence is TGTGCCAGTAGTATTGACAGAACCTACGAGCAGTACTTC. It codes for CASSIDRTYEQYF. The chain recombines TRBV19 with TRBJ2-7; D possibly corresponds to TRBD1 (5 bases). The CDR3 extends over 13 amino acids. V lost 3 bases to trimming and J lost 2 bases, with 8 bases between them. Germline CDR1 LNHDA, CDR2 SQIVND (reference sequence).

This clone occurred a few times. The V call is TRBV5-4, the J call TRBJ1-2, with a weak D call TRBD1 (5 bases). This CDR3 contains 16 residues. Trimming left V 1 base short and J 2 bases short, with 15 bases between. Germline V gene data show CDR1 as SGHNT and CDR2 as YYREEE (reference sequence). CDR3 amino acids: CASSLPTHRQNYGYTF. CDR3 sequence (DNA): TGTGCCAGCAGCTTGCCTACTCACCGACAGAACTATGGCTACACCTTC.

The CDR3 reads CASSGTLADTGELFF. The CDR3 DNA reads as TGTGCCAGCAGCGGAACACTAGCTGACACCGGGGAGCTGTTTTTT. V usage is TRBV9 and J usage is TRBJ2-2; possible D gene TRBD2, 6 bases. The CDR3 sequence is 15 residues long. From germline, CDR1 is SGDLS and CDR2 YYNGEE. Trimming cost V 3 bases and J 3 bases, with 12 bases left between them.

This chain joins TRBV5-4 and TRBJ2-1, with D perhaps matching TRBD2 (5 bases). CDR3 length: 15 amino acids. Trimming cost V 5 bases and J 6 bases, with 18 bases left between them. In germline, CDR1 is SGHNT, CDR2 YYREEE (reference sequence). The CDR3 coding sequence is TGTGCCAGCAGTGCAAAGGACTCGGGGTCCAATGAGCAGTTCTTC. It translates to CASSAKDSGSNEQFF.

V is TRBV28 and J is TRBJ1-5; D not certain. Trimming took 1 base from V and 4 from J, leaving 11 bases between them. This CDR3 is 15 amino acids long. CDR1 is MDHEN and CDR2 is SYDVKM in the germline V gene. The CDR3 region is CASSLSLGNNQPQHF. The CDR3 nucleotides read TGTGCCAGCAGTTTATCGCTGGGAAATAATCAGCCCCAGCATTTT.

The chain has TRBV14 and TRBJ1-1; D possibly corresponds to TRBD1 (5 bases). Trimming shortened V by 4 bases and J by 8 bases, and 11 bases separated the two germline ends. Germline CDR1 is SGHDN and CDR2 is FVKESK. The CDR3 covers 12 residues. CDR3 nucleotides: TGTGCCAGCAGCCCCGCGGGGCCCGAAGCTTTCTTT. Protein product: CASSPAGPEAFF.

The CDR3 DNA reads TGTGCCTGGAGTGTCGGCTACATCTACGAGCAGTACTTC. Protein: CAWSVGYIYEQYF. The chain links TRBV30 to TRBJ2-7, with D unresolved. The CDR3 sequence is 13 residues long. V gave up 0 bases and J gave up 3 bases, with 9 bases separating them. Germline V gives CDR1 GTSNPN, CDR2 SVGIG (reference sequence).

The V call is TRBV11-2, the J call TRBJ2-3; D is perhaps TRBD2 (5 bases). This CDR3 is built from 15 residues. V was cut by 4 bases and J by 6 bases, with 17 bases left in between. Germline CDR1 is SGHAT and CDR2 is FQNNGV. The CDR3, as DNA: TGTGCCAGCAGCTCGGAGGTTCTAGCTTTGGATACGCAGTATTTT. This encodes CASSSEVLALDTQYF.

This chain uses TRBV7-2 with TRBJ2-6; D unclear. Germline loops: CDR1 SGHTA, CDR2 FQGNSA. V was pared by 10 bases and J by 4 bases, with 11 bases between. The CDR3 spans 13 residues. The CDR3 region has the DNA TGTGCCATCATGGTCTTAGGGGCCAACGTCCTGACTTTC. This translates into CAIMVLGANVLTF.

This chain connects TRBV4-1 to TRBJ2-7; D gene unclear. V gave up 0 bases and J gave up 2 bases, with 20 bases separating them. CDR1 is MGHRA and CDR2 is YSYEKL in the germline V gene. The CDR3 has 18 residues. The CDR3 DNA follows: TGCGCCAGCAGCCAAGATCAGATTCGGGCGTACTCTACCTACGAGCAGTACTTC. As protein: CASSQDQIRAYSTYEQYF.

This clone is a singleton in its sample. CDR3 region: CASSLTDSSYEQYF. The CDR3, as DNA: TGTGCCAGCAGCTTAACGGACAGTTCCTACGAGCAGTACTTC. This chain uses TRBV7-9 with TRBJ2-7; D is possibly TRBD1 (6 bases). The V gene lost 2 bases and the J gene lost 1 base, with 9 bases spanning the gap. CDR3 length: 14 residues. CDR1 SEHNR and CDR2 FQNEAQ come from the germline V gene (reference sequence). The whole variable domain, filled in from reference TRBV7-9 and TRBJ2-7, reads DTGVSQNPRHKITKRGQNVTFRCDPISEHNRLYWYRQTLGQGPEFLTYFQNEAQLEKSRLLSDRFSAERPKGSFSTLEIQRTEQGDSAMYLCASSLTDSSYEQYFGPGTRLTVT.

The CDR3 region is CASRPGLANTGELFF. CDR3 DNA: TGTGCCAGCAGGCCGGGACTAGCGAACACCGGGGAGCTGTTTTTT. V and J are TRBV11-1 and TRBJ2-2; 8 positions match TRBD2. This CDR3 has 15 residues. Trimming cost V 6 bases and J 0 bases; bases outside gene matches: 3. Germline lookup yields CDR1 SGHAT and CDR2 FQDESV (reference sequence).